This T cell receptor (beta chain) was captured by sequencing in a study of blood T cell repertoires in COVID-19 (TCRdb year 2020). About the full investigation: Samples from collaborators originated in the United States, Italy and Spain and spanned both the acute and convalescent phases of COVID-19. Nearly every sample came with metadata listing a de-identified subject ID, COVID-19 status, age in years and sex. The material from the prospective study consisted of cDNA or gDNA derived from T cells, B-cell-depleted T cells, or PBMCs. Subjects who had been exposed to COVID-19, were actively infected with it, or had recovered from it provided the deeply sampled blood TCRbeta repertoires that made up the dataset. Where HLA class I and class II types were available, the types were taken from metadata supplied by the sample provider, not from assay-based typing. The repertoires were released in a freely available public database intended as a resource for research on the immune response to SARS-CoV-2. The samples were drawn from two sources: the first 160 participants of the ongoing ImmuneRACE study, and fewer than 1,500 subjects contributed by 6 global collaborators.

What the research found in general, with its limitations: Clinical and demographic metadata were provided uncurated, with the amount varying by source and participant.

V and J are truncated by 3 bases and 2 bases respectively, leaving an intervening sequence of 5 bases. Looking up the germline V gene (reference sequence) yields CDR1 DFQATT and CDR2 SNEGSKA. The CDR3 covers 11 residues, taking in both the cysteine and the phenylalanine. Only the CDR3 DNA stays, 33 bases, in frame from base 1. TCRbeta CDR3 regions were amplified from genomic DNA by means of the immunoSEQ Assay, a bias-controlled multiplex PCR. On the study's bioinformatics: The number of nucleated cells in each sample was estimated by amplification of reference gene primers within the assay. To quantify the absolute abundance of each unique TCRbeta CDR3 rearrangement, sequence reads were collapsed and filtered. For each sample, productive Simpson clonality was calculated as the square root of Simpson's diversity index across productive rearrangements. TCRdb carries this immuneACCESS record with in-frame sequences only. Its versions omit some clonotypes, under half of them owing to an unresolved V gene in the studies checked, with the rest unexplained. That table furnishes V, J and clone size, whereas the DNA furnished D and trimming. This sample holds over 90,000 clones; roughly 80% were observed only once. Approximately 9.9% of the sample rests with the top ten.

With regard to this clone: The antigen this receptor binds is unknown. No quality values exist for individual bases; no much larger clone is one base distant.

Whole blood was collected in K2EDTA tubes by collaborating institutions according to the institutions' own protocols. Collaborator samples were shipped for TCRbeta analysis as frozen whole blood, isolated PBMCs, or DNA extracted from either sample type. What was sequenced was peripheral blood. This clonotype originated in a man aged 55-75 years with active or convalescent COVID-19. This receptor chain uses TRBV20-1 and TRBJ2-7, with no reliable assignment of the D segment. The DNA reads TGCAGTGCTAGCGAGACCTACGAGCAGTACTTC. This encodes CSASETYEQYF.